These 28 T cell receptor beta chains were sequenced from one sample in a study of T cells in Graves' hyperthyroidism and ophthalmopathy. The source material, RNA transcripts, was used to amplify TCR beta CDR3 regions. HTBI primers were used for first-round RT-PCR of the TCR CDR3. In TCRdb, the multiplex PCR reads were re-called with MiXCR into one record per CDR3 protein. The table lists about 400,000 distinct CDR3 sequences, under 15% of them singletons. What was sequenced was blood. The receptors stem from a woman younger than 45 with Graves' hyperthyroidism.

The rearrangement joins TRBV4-1 to TRBJ2-7; no clear D gene. Germline lookup yields CDR1 MGHRA and CDR2 YSYEKL. V shed 4 bases and J shed 0 bases, with 22 bases lying between them. The CDR3 extends over 18 amino acids. The CDR3 DNA follows: TGCGCCAGCAGCCCTTCTATGTATACGGAATCCGACTCCTACGAGCAGTACTTC. This translates into CASSPSMYTESDSYEQYF.

The gene calls are TRBV20-1 and TRBJ2-7, with 13 bases aligning to TRBD2. Losses at the gene ends were 5 bases for V and 1 base for J; bases not matched to a gene: 2. Germline V gives CDR1 DFQATT, CDR2 SNEGSKA (reference sequence). This CDR3 contains 14 residues. The DNA of the CDR3 is TGCAGTGCTCGACTAGCGGGAGGTTCCTACGAGCAGTACTTC. It specifies CSARLAGGSYEQYF.

The chain is built from TRBV30 and TRBJ1-2; no clear D gene. V was pared by 5 bases and J by 8 bases, with 18 bases between. Looked up from germline, CDR1 is GTSNPN and CDR2 is SVGIG (reference sequence). This CDR3 is built from 13 residues. CDR3: CAWEGLPRGGYTF. The CDR3 region has the DNA TGTGCCTGGGAAGGACTACCTCGGGGAGGCTACACCTTC.

This clonotype was seen more than once but under ten times. V gene TRBV5-1 combines with J gene TRBJ2-1; maybe TRBD2 (6 bases). The CDR3 runs to 16 residues. V lost 1 base to trimming and J lost 0 bases, with 11 bases between them. Germline CDR1 SGHRS, CDR2 YFSETQ. CDR3 protein: CASSLSGQSSYNEQFF. CDR3 nucleotide sequence: TGCGCCAGCAGCTTGAGCGGGCAGAGCTCCTACAATGAGCAGTTCTTC.

In this sample, this clonotype turned up a few times. V is TRBV7-9 and J is TRBJ2-3; the D is unclear. CDR1 is SEHNR and CDR2 is FQNEAQ in the germline V gene (reference sequence). CDR3 length equals 13 residues. Between the trimmed V and J ends, which lost 6 bases and 0 bases, there was a span of 7 bases. The CDR3 sequence is CASRSISTDTQYF. The DNA for the CDR3 is TGTGCCAGCAGATCTATAAGCACAGATACGCAGTATTTT.

The chain uses TRBV20-1 and TRBJ1-1; D not resolved. From germline, CDR1 is DFQATT and CDR2 SNEGSKA (reference sequence). This CDR3 has 13 residues. Trimming stripped 0 bases from V and 6 bases from J, with 11 bases between. The CDR3 protein is CSARDLGKAEAFF. DNA of the CDR3: TGCAGTGCTAGAGACCTAGGGAAGGCTGAAGCTTTCTTT.

The V call is TRBV27, the J call TRBJ2-2; D gene uncertain. The V and J ends lost 0 bases and 5 bases respectively, with 19 bases between them. The CDR3 runs to 18 residues. Germline loops: CDR1 MNHEY, CDR2 SMNVEV (reference sequence). The CDR3 sequence: CASSLSPPRIVRTGELFF. CDR3 DNA sequence: TGTGCCAGCAGTTTATCCCCCCCGCGGATCGTTAGGACCGGGGAGCTGTTTTTT.

This clonotype was detected a few times. V gene TRBV9 combines with J gene TRBJ2-1; D is undetermined. V was shortened by 2 bases and J by 5 bases, with 11 bases between the two germline ends. From germline, CDR1 is SGDLS and CDR2 YYNGEE. This CDR3 has 14 amino acids. The CDR3 is CASSVGQTDNEQFF. CDR3 sequence (DNA): TGTGCCAGCAGCGTCGGGCAGACCGACAATGAGCAGTTCTTC.

This clonotype was observed at least ten times. This rearrangement joins TRBV11-2 to TRBJ2-7, with 7 bases aligning to TRBD1. V lost 1 base to trimming and J lost 2 bases; unmatched junction nucleotides: 2. Germline V gene lookup returns CDR1 SGHAT and CDR2 FQNNGV. The length of the CDR3 is 14 residues. The CDR3 DNA reads TGTGCCAGCAGCTTAGGAGGACAGGCCTACGAGCAGTACTTC. This sequence encodes CASSLGGQAYEQYF.

CDR3 bases: TGTGCCAGCAGCCAAGGGACAGGGGGTCCAGATACGCAGTATTTT. Translating it yields CASSQGTGGPDTQYF. The rearrangement joins TRBV3-1 to TRBJ2-3, with TRBD1 matching 10 bases. Germline CDR1 reads LGHDT; CDR2 reads YNNKEL (reference sequence). The V and J ends lost 1 base and 4 bases, in that order; junction bases with no gene match: 2. The length of the CDR3 is 15 residues.

CDR3 region: CASSVGGPARTF. The CDR3 nucleotides are TGTGCCAGCAGCGTGGGAGGACCAGCCCGCACCTTC. The chain carries TRBV9 and TRBJ1-2; D not certain. V was trimmed by 2 bases and J by 13 bases, leaving 15 bases between them. Germline-derived CDR1 and CDR2 are SGDLS and YYNGEE. CDR3 length equals 12 residues.

This clonotype appeared many times. The V gene is TRBV28, the J gene TRBJ2-1, with 9 bases fitting TRBD2. V gave up 3 bases and J gave up 4 bases; unmatched junction bases: 7. There are 16 residues in the CDR3. CDR1 and CDR2 (germline): MDHEN, SYDVKM. CDR3 nucleotide sequence: TGTGCCAGCAGTTTGCTCCCTGCGGGAGGGTACAATGAGCAGTTCTTC. Translated, it gives CASSLLPAGGYNEQFF. The whole variable domain, filled in from reference TRBV28 and TRBJ2-1, reads DVKVTQSSRYLVKRTGEKVFLECVQDMDHENMFWYRQDPGLGLRLIYFSYDVKMKEKGDIPEGYSVSREKKERFSLILESASTNQTSMYLCASSLLPAGGYNEQFFGPGTRLTVL.

This clonotype appeared many times. This chain connects TRBV28 to TRBJ1-1, with a possible D match to TRBD1 (5 bases). The germline V gene has CDR1 MDHEN and CDR2 SYDVKM. V lost 7 bases, J lost 3 bases, and 12 bases lay in between. CDR3 size: 13 residues. As DNA, the CDR3 is TGTGCCAGCAATCGGGGGGATCACACTGAAGCTTTCTTT. The encoded protein is CASNRGDHTEAFF.

This clonotype was counted at least ten times. The chain has TRBV7-2 and TRBJ2-7, with 8 positions matching TRBD1. The V segment lost 5 bases and the J segment 3 bases; nucleotides outside the gene matches: 6. The length of the CDR3 is 14 residues. CDR1 and CDR2 (germline): SGHTA, FQGNSA. CDR3 residues: CASSPWTGNYEQYF. CDR3 sequence (DNA): TGTGCCAGCAGCCCGTGGACAGGGAACTACGAGCAGTACTTC.

The gene calls are TRBV12-3 or TRBV12-4 and TRBJ1-3; 8 nucleotides line up with TRBD1. The CDR3 runs to 13 residues. Trimming removed 7 bases from V and 4 bases from J; junction bases left unmatched: 3. The CDR3 DNA reads TGTGCCAGCACCAGGGACAGGGGAAACACCATATATTTT. Its translation: CASTRDRGNTIYF.

This clonotype was seen at least ten times. CDR3 protein: CASSHGTVKYYEQYF. In nucleotides, the CDR3 is TGTGCCAGCAGCCACGGGACAGTTAAATACTACGAGCAGTACTTC. V and J are TRBV11-1 and TRBJ2-7; 7 nucleotides agree with TRBD1. The germline V gene has CDR1 SGHAT and CDR2 FQDESV (reference sequence). J lost 3 bases, V lost 5 bases, and 10 bases had no gene match. This CDR3 is built from 15 residues.

This clonotype was seen a few times. V gene TRBV30 combines with J gene TRBJ2-5; possibly TRBD2 for D (5 bases). The CDR3 runs to 16 residues. Germline CDR1 is GTSNPN and CDR2 is SVGIG (reference sequence). Trimming removed 0 bases at V and 3 bases at J, with 17 bases between. CDR3 coding DNA: TGTGCCTGGAGTGTACGAGGGCTCCTTGGGAAAGAGACCCAGTACTTC. Protein: CAWSVRGLLGKETQYF.

V is TRBV20-1 and J is TRBJ1-1; 7 nucleotides agree with TRBD1. Germline V lookup: CDR1 DFQATT, CDR2 SNEGSKA (reference sequence). The CDR3 extends over 13 amino acids. V trimming: 4 bases; J trimming: 3 bases; junction bases outside the gene matches: 5. In DNA, the CDR3 is TGCAGTGCTAAGGGACAGTCGGACACTGAAGCTTTCTTT. Its translation is CSAKGQSDTEAFF.

Many counts were recorded for this clonotype. The chain employs TRBV9 and TRBJ1-2; 8 bases agree with TRBD1. Germline CDR1 and CDR2: SGDLS and YYNGEE. V dropped 4 bases and J dropped 5; count of bases not matched to a gene: 13. There are 16 residues in the CDR3. CDR3 amino acids: CASSFSPDRVAYGYTF. The CDR3 coding sequence is TGTGCCAGCAGCTTCTCCCCGGACAGGGTGGCATATGGCTACACCTTC. The full variable domain, completed using reference TRBV9 and TRBJ1-2, is DSGVTQTPKHLITATGQRVTLRCSPRSGDLSVYWYQQSLDQGLQFLIQYYNGEERAKGNILERFSAQQFPDLHSELNLSSLELGDSALYFCASSFSPDRVAYGYTFGSGTRLTVV.

Regarding this clonotype: It may be a read error: a sequence one base away is much more abundant. V gene TRBV20-1 combines with J gene TRBJ2-7; the D is unclear. The CDR3 totals 13 residues. Germline assignment: CDR1 DFQATT and CDR2 SNEGSKA (reference sequence). Trimming removed 2 bases from V and 1 base from J, with 9 bases in between. The CDR3 reads CSARNPGSYEQYF. The CDR3 nucleotides are TGCAGTGCTAGAAATCCGGGTTCCTACGAGCAGTACTTC.

V gene TRBV20-1 combines with J gene TRBJ1-2; possible D gene TRBD1, 5 bases. Per germline, CDR1 DFQATT and CDR2 SNEGSKA (reference sequence). The CDR3 consists of 12 residues. The CDR3 region is CSGAHSNYGYTF. CDR3 DNA: TGCAGCGGGGCCCACTCTAACTATGGCTACACCTTC.

J is TRBJ1-1 and V is TRBV5-1; D may be TRBD1 (5 bases). The germline V and J ends were trimmed by 4 bases and 4 bases, with 17 bases remaining between them. There are 15 residues in the CDR3. The V gene's germline CDR1 is SGHRS and CDR2 YFSETQ. CDR3 nucleotides: TGCGCCAGCAGCGAGGGGACGGGGATGATCACTGAAGCTTTCTTT. This translates into CASSEGTGMITEAFF.

This clonotype has at least ten counts. The chain joins TRBV12-3 or TRBV12-4 to TRBJ2-7, with 9 bases fitting TRBD1. The CDR3 covers 15 residues. Losses at the gene ends were 1 base for V and 4 bases for J; bases not matched to a gene: 5. The CDR3 bases are TGTGCCAGCAGTTTAGGTGGGACAGGGTGGTACGAGCAGTACTTC. It specifies CASSLGGTGWYEQYF.

This clonotype was observed a handful of times. V and J are TRBV4-1 and TRBJ2-7; D might be TRBD1 (6 bases). CDR3 length: 11 residues. The V gene lost 5 bases and the J gene lost 7 bases, with 9 bases spanning the gap. Germline CDR1 reads MGHRA; CDR2 reads YSYEKL. CDR3 loop: CASSARGEQYF. The CDR3 DNA is TGCGCCAGCAGCGCAAGGGGGGAGCAGTACTTC.

In its sample, this clonotype was seen many times. This chain connects TRBV18 to TRBJ1-1; 9 bases align to TRBD1. The CDR3 runs 14 residues. From germline, CDR1 is KGHSH and CDR2 LQKENI. J was trimmed by 5 bases and V by 3 bases; bases with no gene match: 4. CDR3 sequence (DNA): TGTGCCAGCTCACCCGGGACAGGGAAGACTGAAGCTTTCTTT. This gives the protein CASSPGTGKTEAFF.

V is TRBV6-1 and J is TRBJ2-7; 7 bases align to TRBD1. The CDR3 runs to 14 residues. Germline CDR1 reads MNHNS; CDR2 reads SASEGT. J gave up 1 base and V 6 bases, and 6 bases lay outside the gene matches. The CDR3 region has the DNA TGTGCCAGCAGGTCTCCGGGACAGTCCTACGAGCAGTACTTC. It yields the protein CASRSPGQSYEQYF.

This clonotype was seen repeatedly, ten times or more. The chain couples TRBV20-1 to TRBJ2-2; 8 nucleotides match TRBD1. This CDR3 is 14 amino acids long. Germline CDR1 reads DFQATT; CDR2 reads SNEGSKA (reference sequence). V lost 6 bases to trimming and J lost 5 bases; unmatched junction nucleotides: 8. The CDR3 bases are TGCAGTGCCAAACAGGGGGGATCAACCGGGGAGCTGTTTTTT. Translated, it gives CSAKQGGSTGELFF.

This clonotype came up many times. The genes are TRBV20-1 and TRBJ2-2; D might be TRBD2 (6 bases). The CDR3 extends over 13 amino acids. Germline CDR1 DFQATT, CDR2 SNEGSKA (reference sequence). Trimming stripped 5 bases from V and 1 base from J, with 8 bases between. In DNA form, the CDR3 reads TGCAGTGCTCGGGGAGGGAACACCGGGGAGCTGTTTTTT. Translated: CSARGGNTGELFF.